A single sample is the source of the 3 T cell receptor beta chains below, sequenced in a study of immune cell composition in non-small cell lung cancer. The data were produced by immunoSEQ multiplex PCR, yet TCRdb's version contains in-frame clones alone and is incomplete. The sample lists several thousand clones; about four fifths were seen once. The source material was lung tumor tissue. These receptors all come from a human donor with non-small cell lung cancer.

The V gene is TRBV10-3, the J gene TRBJ1-1, with 7 bases fitting TRBD1. Germline assignment: CDR1 ENHRY and CDR2 SYGVKD. The trim removed 6 bases at V and 0 bases at J, leaving 7 bases unmatched. This CDR3 has 15 amino acids. CDR3 residues: CAIRRQGFLNTEAFF. The CDR3 DNA reads as TGTGCCATCAGAAGACAGGGTTTTTTGAACACTGAAGCTTTCTTT.

The rearrangement joins TRBV18 to TRBJ1-1, with TRBD1 matching 10 bases. The CDR3 has 16 amino acids. Germline trimming cut 5 bases from V and 0 bases from J; bases unmatched to any gene: 6. CDR1 and CDR2 from the germline V gene are KGHSH and LQKENI. The CDR3 reads CASSTGTGVMNTEAFF. CDR3 coding DNA: TGTGCCAGCTCAACCGGGACAGGGGTCATGAACACTGAAGCTTTCTTT.

This chain joins TRBV7-2 and TRBJ2-3; D unresolved. This CDR3 has 12 amino acids. Per the germline V gene, CDR1 is SGHTA and CDR2 is FQGNSA. Trimming left V 8 bases short and J 3 bases short, with 9 bases between. The CDR3 spells CASGPRTDTQYF. The DNA of the CDR3 is TGTGCCAGCGGCCCTAGGACAGATACGCAGTATTTT. The full variable domain, with the rest looked up from reference TRBV7-2 and TRBJ2-3, is GAGVSQSPSNKVTEKGKDVELRCDPISGHTALYWYRQSLGQGLEFLIYFQGNSAPDKSGLPSDRFSAERTGGSVSTLTIQRTQQEDSAVYLCASGPRTDTQYFGPGTRLTVL.